What follows are 31 T cell receptor beta chains derived from one specimen sequenced in a study of blood T cell repertoires in COVID-19 (dated by TCRdb to about 2020). The library was obtained by the immunoSEQ multiplex PCR assay. This is the immuneACCESS table as TCRdb keeps it, with only in-frame sequences that have V and J called. A part of the clones is gone; compared with another copy, unresolved V genes explain less than half, and the rest is unexplained. Within this sample are about 220,000 clones, with around 84% of them counted one time only. 5.1% of the sample rests with the top ten. Sequencing used peripheral blood. The receptors originated from a woman between 55 and 75 years old who had recovered from COVID-19.

In its sample, this clone was seen a few times. The V and J genes are TRBV4-1 and TRBJ2-2, with D tentatively TRBD2 (5 bases). There are 18 residues in the CDR3. Germline loops: CDR1 MGHRA, CDR2 YSYEKL. V gave up 0 bases and J gave up 1 base, with 15 bases separating them. The CDR3 is CASSQDLLRARNTGELFF. CDR3 coding DNA: TGCGCCAGCAGCCAAGATCTCCTGAGGGCAAGGAACACCGGGGAGCTGTTTTTT.

This chain joins TRBV19 and TRBJ1-6; the D gene is possibly TRBD1 (5 bases). From germline, CDR1 is LNHDA and CDR2 SQIVND (reference sequence). This CDR3 is 15 amino acids long. Trimming took off 3 bases at V and 10 bases at J, with 16 bases between the two ends. CDR3 sequence (DNA): TGTGCCAGTAGTATGCCAGGGCCGGCCTACTCACCCCTCCACTTT. It is translated as CASSMPGPAYSPLHF.

About this clone itself: The junction departs from the called germline gene at one end, perhaps through a read error. The V gene is TRBV9, the J gene TRBJ2-3; 10 bases match TRBD2. Germline-derived CDR1 and CDR2 are SGDLS and YYNGEE. The CDR3 has 18 residues. The CDR3 sequence: CARSADGRSGGVGDTQYF. DNA for the CDR3: TGTGCCCGCAGCGCGGATGGAAGAAGCGGGGGGGTAGGGGATACGCAGTATTTT.

The V call is TRBV6-8, the J call TRBJ2-3; possible D gene TRBD2, 6 bases. Germline values: CDR1 MNHGY, CDR2 SAAAGT. The CDR3 is made up of 17 amino acids. V lost 5 bases, J lost 0 bases, and 18 bases lay in between. CDR3 in amino acids: CASSTRQSAGSTDTQYF. The CDR3 DNA reads TGTGCCAGCAGTACCCGACAATCAGCGGGTAGCACAGATACGCAGTATTTT.

The rearrangement joins TRBV6-5 to TRBJ2-5, with 10 bases identical to TRBD2. With 6 bases clipped from V and 5 bases from J, the junction kept 6 bases outside the gene matches. This CDR3 spans 14 amino acids. The germline gives CDR1 MNHEY, CDR2 SVGAGI. CDR3 DNA sequence: TGTGCCAGCAGACAGAGCGGGGGGGCGGAGACCCAGTACTTC. As protein: CASRQSGGAETQYF.

The chain is built from TRBV5-6 and TRBJ2-5; 8 nucleotides align to TRBD1. Germline assignment: CDR1 SGHDT and CDR2 YYEEEE. The CDR3 has 16 residues. Trimming took 0 bases from V and 1 from J; bases not matched to a gene: 5. In nucleotides, the CDR3 is TGTGCCAGCAGCTTGGGACAGGGGAACCTCCAAGAGACCCAGTACTTC. Translation gives CASSLGQGNLQETQYF.

The chain is built from TRBV7-8 and TRBJ1-3; a weak D match, TRBD1 (6 bases). Trimming pared 6 bases from V and 4 bases from J, leaving 13 bases between. Germline V gene sequence: CDR1 SGHVS, CDR2 FQNEAQ. The CDR3 runs to 14 residues. Here the CDR3 DNA reads TGTGCCAGCAGTCTAGACAGGATCGGAAACACCATATATTTT. As protein: CASSLDRIGNTIYF.

CDR3 in amino acids: CASSLTLQNEAFF. The CDR3 nucleotides read TGTGCCAGCAGCTTAACCCTACAGAATGAAGCTTTCTTT. The V call is TRBV7-6, the J call TRBJ1-1, with no clear D. Trimming cost V 2 bases and J 7 bases, with 11 bases left between them. In germline, CDR1 is SGHVS, CDR2 FNYEAQ. CDR3 length: 13 residues.

The genes are TRBV21-1 and TRBJ2-3; TRBD2 is the table's D call, not checked against the DNA. TRBV21-1 is classified as a pseudogene. This CDR3 contains 15 residues. This chain's CDR3 is CASGIGRGGTDTQYF. As DNA, the CDR3 is TGTGCCAGCGGGATAGGTAGGGGAGGTACAGATACGCAGTATTTT.

The gene calls are TRBV6-6 and TRBJ2-7; D gene ambiguous. Germline CDR1 is MNHNY and CDR2 is SVGAGI (reference sequence). CDR3 length equals 11 residues. Trimming left V 6 bases short and J 3 bases short, with 6 bases between. Here the CDR3 reads CASSYLYEQYF. The CDR3 coding sequence is TGTGCCAGCAGCTACCTCTACGAGCAGTACTTC.

CDR3 in DNA: TGTGCCAGCAGCTCCGGCCGGGGGTTAGGGAACTATGGCTACACCTTC. As protein: CASSSGRGLGNYGYTF. The chain couples TRBV5-4 to TRBJ1-2; D possibly corresponds to TRBD1 (5 bases). The CDR3 spans 16 residues. Germline V gene data show CDR1 as SGHNT and CDR2 as YYREEE (reference sequence). V was cut by 3 bases and J by 2 bases, with 17 bases left in between.

This clone was found once. V gene TRBV7-9 combines with J gene TRBJ2-7; possible D gene TRBD2, 6 bases. The CDR3 has 15 amino acids. Germline V gene lookup returns CDR1 SEHNR and CDR2 FQNEAQ (reference sequence). Trimming cost V 3 bases and J 1 base, with 13 bases left between them. The CDR3 DNA follows: TGTGCCAGCAGCTTTCTGGGGGGACTTTCCTACGAGCAGTACTTC. Translating it yields CASSFLGGLSYEQYF.

This clone was recorded only once. The rearrangement joins TRBV2 to TRBJ1-1; maybe TRBD1 (6 bases). This CDR3 region has 15 residues. Germline CDR1 is SNHLY and CDR2 is FYNNEI. V was trimmed by 5 bases and J by 4 bases, leaving 17 bases between them. CDR3 sequence reads: CASSTESGVVTEAFF. CDR3 DNA sequence: TGTGCCAGCAGTACGGAATCAGGGGTTGTCACTGAAGCTTTCTTT.

This clone has just one count. The chain combines TRBV5-4 with TRBJ2-3; D is unresolved. CDR3 length: 14 amino acids. Looked up from germline, CDR1 is SGHNT and CDR2 is YYREEE (reference sequence). V was cut by 1 base and J by 2 bases, with 8 bases left in between. The CDR3 nucleotides are TGTGCCAGCAGCTTGTCCCTCTACACAGATACGCAGTATTTT. Translation gives CASSLSLYTDTQYF.

CDR3 protein: CASSRQSGGPTNTEAFF. DNA for the CDR3: TGTGCCAGCTCCCGCCAGTCCGGGGGTCCAACGAACACTGAAGCTTTCTTT. The genes are TRBV18 and TRBJ1-1, with D perhaps matching TRBD1 (5 bases). Trimming removed 6 bases from V and 1 base from J, with 21 bases in between. Germline loops: CDR1 KGHSH, CDR2 LQKENI. This CDR3 region has 17 residues.

This clone came up once. The chain employs TRBV6-5 and TRBJ1-2, with D unclear. V lost 8 bases, J lost 5 bases, and 18 bases lay in between. CDR3 size: 14 residues. Germline values: CDR1 MNHEY, CDR2 SVGAGI. DNA of the CDR3: TGTGCCAGCCATTTGCGGTCTTCGTTGTATGGCTACACCTTC. Amino acid sequence: CASHLRSSLYGYTF.

V is TRBV3-1 (or the pseudogene TRBV3-2) and J is TRBJ1-3; D is unresolved. V lost 1 base and J lost 7, with 8 bases in between. CDR1 and CDR2 (germline): LGHDT, YNNKEL (reference sequence). This CDR3 is built from 13 residues. CDR3 DNA sequence: TGTGCCAGCAGCCAAGGACCTAGGAACACCATATATTTT. It specifies CASSQGPRNTIYF.

This sequence joins TRBV3-1 (or the pseudogene TRBV3-2) and TRBJ2-1, with D possibly matching TRBD2 (5 bases). The V gene lost 6 bases and the J gene lost 6 bases, with 18 bases spanning the gap. The germline gives CDR1 LGHDT, CDR2 YNNKEL (reference sequence). The CDR3 length is 15 residues. Here the CDR3 DNA reads TGTGCCAGCAGAGTCCAAGGTTCGGGATTCAATGAGCAGTTCTTC. This encodes CASRVQGSGFNEQFF.

V is TRBV7-8 and J is TRBJ1-2; maybe TRBD1 (5 bases). The V and J ends lost 3 bases and 2 bases respectively, with 10 bases between them. CDR1 is SGHVS and CDR2 is FQNEAQ in the germline V gene. There are 14 residues in the CDR3. The DNA for the CDR3 is TGTGCCAGCAGCTTTCTGGGGCCGAACTATGGCTACACCTTC. Protein: CASSFLGPNYGYTF.

This clone has just one count. The V call is TRBV6-5, the J call TRBJ1-1; the match to TRBD1 covers 7 bases. This CDR3 is built from 12 residues. Germline-derived CDR1 and CDR2 are MNHEY and SVGAGI. V trimming: 8 bases; J trimming: 5 bases; junction bases outside the gene matches: 5. In DNA form, the CDR3 reads TGTGCCAGCCACAGGGGAGGTACTGAAGCTTTCTTT. Translation gives CASHRGGTEAFF.

The chain links TRBV5-4 to TRBJ1-2; 10 nucleotides align to TRBD1. CDR1 is SGHNT, CDR2 YYREEE, per germline (reference sequence). This CDR3 spans 17 amino acids. The J segment lost 8 bases and the V segment lost 4 bases, leaving 17 bases of the junction unmatched. The CDR3 region is CASSPRGQGSLGRGYTF. DNA for the CDR3: TGTGCCAGCAGCCCCCGGGGACAGGGGTCACTCGGTCGGGGCTACACCTTC. The variable domain in full, completed from reference TRBV5-4 and TRBJ1-2, reads ETGVTQSPTHLIKTRGQQVTLRCSSQSGHNTVSWYQQALGQGPQFIFQYYREEENGRGNFPPRFSGLQFPNYSSELNVNALELDDSALYLCASSPRGQGSLGRGYTFGSGTRLTVV.

DNA of the CDR3: TGCGCCAGCAGCCAGGGGGCCGCTAACTATGGCTACACCTTC. Amino acids: CASSQGAANYGYTF. The chain carries TRBV5-1 and TRBJ1-2; TRBD1 matches at 8 bases. Germline values: CDR1 SGHRS, CDR2 YFSETQ. This CDR3 is built from 14 residues. The V gene end was trimmed by 4 bases and the J gene end by 0 bases; junction bases not matched to a gene: 2.

V usage is TRBV30 and J usage is TRBJ1-5; D possibly corresponds to TRBD1 (5 bases). CDR3 length equals 13 residues. Germline V lookup: CDR1 GTSNPN, CDR2 SVGIG (reference sequence). The V end lost 1 base, the J end lost 9 bases, and 13 bases lay between the germline ends. The CDR3 DNA reads as TGTGCCTGGAGTGGGGGCAGTGATCGGCCCCAGCATTTT. It encodes CAWSGGSDRPQHF.

The V and J genes are TRBV7-9 and TRBJ2-3; no clear D gene. The V gene lost 1 base and the J gene lost 3 bases, with 8 bases spanning the gap. The CDR3 is 14 amino acids. Germline loops: CDR1 SEHNR, CDR2 FQNEAQ (reference sequence). For the CDR3, the DNA is TGTGCCAGCAGCTTAGGAGGTGAGACAGATACGCAGTATTTT. Amino acid sequence: CASSLGGETDTQYF.

The chain uses TRBV27 and TRBJ1-1; 9 positions agree with TRBD1. CDR1 is MNHEY, CDR2 SMNVEV, per germline (reference sequence). This CDR3 has 15 residues. The junction had 8 bases not matched to a gene; V was cut back by 1 base and J by 8 bases. In nucleotides, the CDR3 is TGTGCCAGCAGTTTATTATCCGGGACAGGGCACGAAGCTTTCTTT. Translation gives CASSLLSGTGHEAFF.

The V and J genes are TRBV7-8 and TRBJ1-2; 8 bases fit TRBD1. The CDR3 has 14 amino acids. Per germline, CDR1 SGHVS and CDR2 FQNEAQ. V was clipped by 6 bases and J by 4 bases; unmatched bases: 7. The CDR3 protein is CASSPPGQVYGYTF. The CDR3 DNA follows: TGTGCCAGCAGTCCTCCGGGACAGGTCTATGGCTACACCTTC.

This clone appeared a few times. The chain carries TRBV12-5 and TRBJ1-1, with D uncertain. Trimming pared 6 bases from V and 1 base from J, leaving 21 bases between. Per the germline V gene, CDR1 is LGHNT and CDR2 is FRNRAP. This CDR3 is built from 17 residues. The CDR3 loop is CASGFALGTSTNTEAFF. The CDR3 DNA sequence: TGTGCTAGTGGATTCGCCCTGGGCACAAGTACGAACACTGAAGCTTTCTTT.

This chain links TRBV19 with TRBJ1-2; D remains ambiguous. CDR3 length equals 12 residues. V lost 7 bases and J 4 bases, leaving 10 bases between the germline ends. Germline values: CDR1 LNHDA, CDR2 SQIVND (reference sequence). The CDR3, as DNA: TGTGCCAGTACCATCACGGGCTATGGCTACACCTTC. This codes for CASTITGYGYTF.

CDR3: CASSRWSELETQYF. CDR3 bases: TGCGCCAGCAGCCGATGGAGCGAGTTGGAGACCCAGTACTTC. The chain couples TRBV4-1 to TRBJ2-5; D call uncertain. Trimming removed 4 bases at V and 5 bases at J, with 14 bases between. The CDR3 is 14 residues long. The germline CDR1 and CDR2 sequences are MGHRA and YSYEKL.

This chain uses TRBV18 with TRBJ2-7; 7 nucleotides align to TRBD2. The CDR3 extends over 15 amino acids. Germline V gene data show CDR1 as KGHSH and CDR2 as LQKENI. J lost 1 base, V lost 3 bases, and 6 bases had no gene match. The DNA for the CDR3 is TGTGCCAGCTCACCGGGAGGGACTGAATCCTACGAGCAGTACTTC. This encodes CASSPGGTESYEQYF.

The CDR3: CASSQPPGGHHGYTF. DNA for the CDR3: TGCGCCAGCAGCCAACCCCCGGGAGGTCACCATGGCTACACCTTC. The chain employs TRBV4-1 and TRBJ1-2, with no clear D. The CDR3 consists of 15 residues. Between the trimmed V and J ends, which lost 2 bases and 6 bases, there was a span of 16 bases. The germline V gene encodes CDR1 MGHRA and CDR2 YSYEKL.